These T cell receptor beta chains were read from a single sample in a study of blood T cell repertoires in COVID-19. The assay was immunoSEQ multiplex PCR, and TCRdb's table has in-frame clones only and misses some. Among approximately 200,000 clones listed, roughly 92% were seen once. Specimen: peripheral blood. The source is a man aged 25-45 years with COVID-19, enrolled during active disease. Each CDR3 is given with its conserved first and last residue. The D gene is left open where the match is weak.

J gene: TRBJ1-1
V gene: TRBV3-1/TRBV3-2
D gene: TRBD1
CDR3 protein: CASSQRSGGNTEAFF

J gene: TRBJ2-1
V gene: TRBV5-4
D gene: TRBD2
CDR3 protein: CASSLTGGYNEQFF

J gene: TRBJ2-2
V gene: TRBV7-9
D gene: .
CDR3 protein: CASSRPTGDPNTGELFF

J gene: TRBJ1-6
V gene: TRBV27
D gene: .
CDR3 protein: CASSLLSGVDNSPLHF

J gene: TRBJ2-3
V gene: TRBV5-4
D gene: TRBD2
CDR3 protein: CASSLSGGGDTQYF

J gene: TRBJ1-1
V gene: TRBV12-5
D gene: TRBD1
CDR3 protein: CASGQGSGNTEAFF

J gene: TRBJ1-3
V gene: TRBV28
D gene: TRBD1
CDR3 protein: CASSPPTGGPFTIYF

J gene: TRBJ2-5
V gene: TRBV6-6
D gene: .
CDR3 protein: CASSYLADPRGETQYF

J gene: TRBJ1-3
V gene: TRBV7-9
D gene: .
CDR3 protein: CASIQDSSGNTIYF

J gene: TRBJ1-6
V gene: TRBV2
D gene: .
CDR3 protein: CASRVRPANSPLHF

J gene: TRBJ1-3
V gene: TRBV4-1
D gene: TRBD1
CDR3 protein: CASSPGQAPGNTIYF

J gene: TRBJ1-3
V gene: TRBV28
D gene: TRBD1
CDR3 protein: CASSPTGEGGNTIYF

J gene: TRBJ2-7
V gene: TRBV7-2
D gene: TRBD2
CDR3 protein: CASSPRGGHYEQYF

J gene: TRBJ2-7
V gene: TRBV7-4
D gene: TRBD1
CDR3 protein: CASSSHRDRDLCEQYF

J gene: TRBJ1-1
V gene: TRBV5-1
D gene: TRBD1
CDR3 protein: CASSSGQGYTEAFF

J gene: TRBJ1-1
V gene: TRBV29-1
D gene: TRBD1
CDR3 protein: CSVEGDRGNTEAFF

J gene: TRBJ1-4
V gene: TRBV6-5
D gene: .
CDR3 protein: CASSPRGPFNEKLFF

J gene: TRBJ1-5
V gene: TRBV9
D gene: .
CDR3 protein: CASSRNDRSNQPQHF

J gene: TRBJ1-2
V gene: TRBV5-6
D gene: .
CDR3 protein: CASSLDRDGYTF

J gene: TRBJ2-1
V gene: TRBV7-6
D gene: TRBD2
CDR3 protein: CASSLGPGLVDYNEQFF

J gene: TRBJ2-1
V gene: TRBV9
D gene: .
CDR3 protein: CASSVDDSHNEQFF

J gene: TRBJ1-1
V gene: TRBV6-1
D gene: TRBD1
CDR3 protein: CASSEQGGYTEAFF

J gene: TRBJ2-1
V gene: TRBV20-1
D gene: .
CDR3 protein: CSARQDNEQFF

J gene: TRBJ1-4
V gene: TRBV4-1
D gene: .
CDR3 protein: CASRNSQNEKLFF

J gene: TRBJ1-6
V gene: TRBV5-4
D gene: .
CDR3 protein: CASSLAGGEGWNSPLHF

J gene: TRBJ2-5
V gene: TRBV11-2
D gene: .
CDR3 protein: CASSFSGEETQYF

J gene: TRBJ1-1
V gene: TRBV6-5
D gene: .
CDR3 protein: CASRRTANTEAFF

J gene: TRBJ1-2
V gene: TRBV27
D gene: TRBD1
CDR3 protein: CASSSAQGYGYTF

J gene: TRBJ1-1
V gene: TRBV6-1
D gene: TRBD1
CDR3 protein: CASSDTSGGTEAFF

J gene: TRBJ1-4
V gene: TRBV10-3
D gene: .
CDR3 protein: CAISSQGAAEKLFF

J gene: TRBJ2-5
V gene: TRBV11-2
D gene: TRBD1
CDR3 protein: CASRRPGQARQETQYF

J gene: TRBJ1-1
V gene: TRBV6-5
D gene: .
CDR3 protein: CASSYSSLQGTEAFF

J gene: TRBJ1-5
V gene: TRBV4-1
D gene: TRBD1
CDR3 protein: CASSQSGTGGNQPQHF

J gene: TRBJ2-5
V gene: TRBV5-1
D gene: TRBD2
CDR3 protein: CASSLVLAGGQETQYF

J gene: TRBJ2-1
V gene: TRBV11-2
D gene: .
CDR3 protein: CASRAGRADGGEQFF

J gene: TRBJ2-4
V gene: TRBV7-9
D gene: .
CDR3 protein: CASSLGRADLAKNIQYF

J gene: TRBJ1-5
V gene: TRBV12-3/TRBV12-4
D gene: .
CDR3 protein: CASSYSLNQPQHF

J gene: TRBJ1-3
V gene: TRBV5-5
D gene: .
CDR3 protein: CASSLALSSGNTIYF